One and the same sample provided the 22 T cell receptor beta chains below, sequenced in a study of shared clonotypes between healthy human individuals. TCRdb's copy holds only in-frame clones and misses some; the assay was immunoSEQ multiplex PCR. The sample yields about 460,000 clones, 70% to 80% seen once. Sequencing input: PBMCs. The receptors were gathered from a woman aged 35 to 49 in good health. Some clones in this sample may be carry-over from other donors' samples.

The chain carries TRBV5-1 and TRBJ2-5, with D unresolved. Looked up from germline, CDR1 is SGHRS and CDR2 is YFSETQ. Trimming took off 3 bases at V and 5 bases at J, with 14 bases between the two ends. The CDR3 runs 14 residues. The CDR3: CASSSWTPRETQYF. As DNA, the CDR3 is TGCGCCAGCAGCTCCTGGACGCCCAGGGAGACCCAGTACTTC.

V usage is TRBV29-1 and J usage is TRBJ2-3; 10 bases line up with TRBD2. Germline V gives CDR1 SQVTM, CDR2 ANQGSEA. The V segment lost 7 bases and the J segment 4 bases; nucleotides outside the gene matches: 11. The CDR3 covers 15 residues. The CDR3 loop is CSALIQAGGPDTQYF. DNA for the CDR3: TGCAGCGCCCTAATTCAAGCGGGAGGGCCAGATACGCAGTATTTT.

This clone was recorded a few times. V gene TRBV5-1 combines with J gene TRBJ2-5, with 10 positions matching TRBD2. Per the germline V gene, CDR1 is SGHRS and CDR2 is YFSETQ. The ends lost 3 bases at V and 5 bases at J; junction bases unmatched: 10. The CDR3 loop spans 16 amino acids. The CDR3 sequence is CASSSKIAGGGETQYF. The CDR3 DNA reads TGCGCCAGCAGCTCGAAAATAGCGGGAGGAGGGGAGACCCAGTACTTC.

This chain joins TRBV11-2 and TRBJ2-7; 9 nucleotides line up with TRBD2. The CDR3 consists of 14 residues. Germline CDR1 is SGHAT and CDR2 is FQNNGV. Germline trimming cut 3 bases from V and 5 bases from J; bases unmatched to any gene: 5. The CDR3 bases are TGTGCCAGCAGCTTCGGACTAGCGCAGCACGAGCAGTACTTC. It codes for CASSFGLAQHEQYF. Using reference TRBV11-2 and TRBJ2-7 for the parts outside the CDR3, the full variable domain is EAGVAQSPRYKIIEKRQSVAFWCNPISGHATLYWYQQILGQGPKLLIQFQNNGVVDDSQLPKDRFSAERLKGVDSTLKIQPAKLEDSAVYLCASSFGLAQHEQYFGPGTRLTVT.

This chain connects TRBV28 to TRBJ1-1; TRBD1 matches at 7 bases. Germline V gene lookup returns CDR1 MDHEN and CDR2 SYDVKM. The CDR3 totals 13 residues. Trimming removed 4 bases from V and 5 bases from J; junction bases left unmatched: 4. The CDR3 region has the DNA TGTGCCAGCAGTTCCCACAGGGGAACTGAAGCTTTCTTT. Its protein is CASSSHRGTEAFF. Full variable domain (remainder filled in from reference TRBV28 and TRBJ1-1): DVKVTQSSRYLVKRTGEKVFLECVQDMDHENMFWYRQDPGLGLRLIYFSYDVKMKEKGDIPEGYSVSREKKERFSLILESASTNQTSMYLCASSSHRGTEAFFGQGTRLTVV.

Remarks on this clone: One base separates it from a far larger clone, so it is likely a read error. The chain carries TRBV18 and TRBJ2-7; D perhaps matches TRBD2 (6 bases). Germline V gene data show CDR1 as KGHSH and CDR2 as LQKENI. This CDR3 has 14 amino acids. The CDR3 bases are TGTGCCAGCTCACCACGAGGGGACTCCTACGAGCAGGACTTC. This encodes CASSPRGDSYEQDF.

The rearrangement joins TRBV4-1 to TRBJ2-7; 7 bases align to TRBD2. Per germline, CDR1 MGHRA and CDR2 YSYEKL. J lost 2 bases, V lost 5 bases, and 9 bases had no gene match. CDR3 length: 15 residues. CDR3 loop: CASSSLLGGAYEQYF. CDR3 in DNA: TGCGCCAGCAGCTCCCTTTTGGGGGGGGCCTACGAGCAGTACTTC.

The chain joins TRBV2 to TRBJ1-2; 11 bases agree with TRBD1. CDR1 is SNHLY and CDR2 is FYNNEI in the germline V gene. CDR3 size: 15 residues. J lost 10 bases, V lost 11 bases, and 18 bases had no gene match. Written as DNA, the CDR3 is TGTGCCGGATATCAAAGGACAGGGGGCACTCGGGACTACACCTTC. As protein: CAGYQRTGGTRDYTF.

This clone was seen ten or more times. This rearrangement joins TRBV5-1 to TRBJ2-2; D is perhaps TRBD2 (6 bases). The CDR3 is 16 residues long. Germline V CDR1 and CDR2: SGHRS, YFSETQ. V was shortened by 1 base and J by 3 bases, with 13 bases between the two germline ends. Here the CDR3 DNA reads TGCGCCAGCAGCTTGAGAGGGACTCTATACACCGGGGAGCTGTTTTTT. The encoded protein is CASSLRGTLYTGELFF.

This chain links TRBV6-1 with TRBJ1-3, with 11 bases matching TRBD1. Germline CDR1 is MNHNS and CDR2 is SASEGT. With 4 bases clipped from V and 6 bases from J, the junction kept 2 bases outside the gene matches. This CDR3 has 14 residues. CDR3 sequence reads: CASSAGQGVNTIYF. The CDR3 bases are TGTGCCAGCAGTGCGGGACAGGGGGTAAACACCATATATTTT.

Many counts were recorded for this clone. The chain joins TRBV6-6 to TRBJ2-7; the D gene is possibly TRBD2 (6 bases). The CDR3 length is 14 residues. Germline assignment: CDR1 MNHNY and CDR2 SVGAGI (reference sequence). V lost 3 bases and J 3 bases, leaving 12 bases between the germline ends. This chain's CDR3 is CASSYGGSRYEQYF. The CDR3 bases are TGTGCCAGCAGTTATGGGGGGAGTCGCTACGAGCAGTACTTC.

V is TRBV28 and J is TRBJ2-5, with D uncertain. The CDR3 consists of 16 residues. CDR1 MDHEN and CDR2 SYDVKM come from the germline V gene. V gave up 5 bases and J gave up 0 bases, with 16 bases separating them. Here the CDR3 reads CASSRTIDTYQETQYF. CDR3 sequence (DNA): TGTGCCAGCAGTCGAACAATCGATACGTACCAAGAGACCCAGTACTTC.

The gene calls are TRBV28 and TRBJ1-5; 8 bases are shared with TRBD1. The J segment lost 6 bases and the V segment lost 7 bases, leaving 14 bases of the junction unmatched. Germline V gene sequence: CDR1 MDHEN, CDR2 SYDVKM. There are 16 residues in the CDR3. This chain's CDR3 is CASILAGGEVSQPQHF. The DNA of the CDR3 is TGTGCCAGCATTCTCGCAGGGGGCGAGGTGAGTCAGCCCCAGCATTTT.

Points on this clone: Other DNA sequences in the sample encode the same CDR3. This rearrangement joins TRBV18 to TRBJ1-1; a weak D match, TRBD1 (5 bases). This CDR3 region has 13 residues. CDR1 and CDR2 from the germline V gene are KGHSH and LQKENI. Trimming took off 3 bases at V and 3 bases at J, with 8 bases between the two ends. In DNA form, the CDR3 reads TGTGCCAGCTCACCCCAAGGGGACACTGAAGCTTTCTTT. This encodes CASSPQGDTEAFF.

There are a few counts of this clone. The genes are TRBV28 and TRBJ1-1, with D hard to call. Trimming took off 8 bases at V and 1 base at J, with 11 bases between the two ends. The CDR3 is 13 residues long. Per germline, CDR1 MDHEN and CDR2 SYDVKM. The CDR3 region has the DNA TGTGCCAGCCTACCGTGGGGGAACACTGAAGCTTTCTTT. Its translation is CASLPWGNTEAFF. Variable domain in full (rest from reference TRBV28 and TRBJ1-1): DVKVTQSSRYLVKRTGEKVFLECVQDMDHENMFWYRQDPGLGLRLIYFSYDVKMKEKGDIPEGYSVSREKKERFSLILESASTNQTSMYLCASLPWGNTEAFFGQGTRLTVV.

CDR3 sequence: CASSLLSSYNEQFF. The CDR3 bases are TGTGCCAGCAGTTTATTAAGCTCCTACAATGAGCAGTTCTTC. This chain uses TRBV27 with TRBJ2-1; D unclear. V was trimmed by 1 base and J by 0 bases, leaving 4 bases between them. Germline V gene data show CDR1 as MNHEY and CDR2 as SMNVEV (reference sequence). This CDR3 has 14 residues.

CDR3 in amino acids: CASSSQGADGYTF. In DNA form, the CDR3 reads TGTGCCAGCAGCTCCCAGGGGGCTGATGGCTACACCTTC. The rearrangement joins TRBV7-9 to TRBJ1-2, with 8 bases lining up with TRBD1. Germline V CDR1 and CDR2: SEHNR, FQNEAQ (reference sequence). The J segment lost 6 bases and the V segment lost 4 bases, leaving 4 bases of the junction unmatched. This CDR3 has 13 amino acids. Using reference TRBV7-9 and TRBJ1-2 for the parts outside the CDR3, the full variable domain is DTGVSQNPRHKITKRGQNVTFRCDPISEHNRLYWYRQTLGQGPEFLTYFQNEAQLEKSRLLSDRFSAERPKGSFSTLEIQRTEQGDSAMYLCASSSQGADGYTFGSGTRLTVV.

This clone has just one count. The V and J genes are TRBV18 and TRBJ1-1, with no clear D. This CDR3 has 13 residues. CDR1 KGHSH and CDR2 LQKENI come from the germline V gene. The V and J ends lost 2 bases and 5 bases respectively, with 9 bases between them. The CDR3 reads CASSPNSETEAFF. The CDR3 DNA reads TGTGCCAGCTCACCAAATTCCGAAACTGAAGCTTTCTTT.

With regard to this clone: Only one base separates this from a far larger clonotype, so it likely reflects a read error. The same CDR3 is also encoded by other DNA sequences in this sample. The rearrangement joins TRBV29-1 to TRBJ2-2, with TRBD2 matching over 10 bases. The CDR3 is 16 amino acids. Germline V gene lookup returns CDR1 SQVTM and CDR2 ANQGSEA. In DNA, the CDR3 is TGTAGCGTTGGGGCTAGCGGGAGCCTCTTGTCCGGGGAGCTGTTTTTT. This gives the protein CSVGASGSLLSGELFF.

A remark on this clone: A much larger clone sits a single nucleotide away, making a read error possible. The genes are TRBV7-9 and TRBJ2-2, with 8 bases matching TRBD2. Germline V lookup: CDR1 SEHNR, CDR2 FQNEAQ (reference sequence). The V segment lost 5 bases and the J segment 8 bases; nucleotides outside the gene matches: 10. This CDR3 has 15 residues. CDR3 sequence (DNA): TGTGCCAGCAGCCCGCAAAGCGGGGGTATGGGGGAGCTGTTTTTT. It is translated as CASSPQSGGMGELFF.

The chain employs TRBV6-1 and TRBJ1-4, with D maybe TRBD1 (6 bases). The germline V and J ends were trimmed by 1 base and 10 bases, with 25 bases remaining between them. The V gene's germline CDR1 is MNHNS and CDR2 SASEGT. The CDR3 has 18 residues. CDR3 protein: CASSEGGFGGTTVRKLFF. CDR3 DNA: TGTGCCAGCAGTGAAGGGGGGTTCGGGGGCACTACAGTTCGAAAACTGTTTTTT.

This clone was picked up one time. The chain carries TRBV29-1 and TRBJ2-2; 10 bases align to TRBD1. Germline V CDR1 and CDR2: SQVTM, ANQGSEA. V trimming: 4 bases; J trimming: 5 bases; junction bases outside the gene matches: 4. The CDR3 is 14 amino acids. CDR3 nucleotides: TGCAGCGTTGGACAGGGGGCGGGGACCGGGGAGCTGTTTTTT. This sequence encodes CSVGQGAGTGELFF.